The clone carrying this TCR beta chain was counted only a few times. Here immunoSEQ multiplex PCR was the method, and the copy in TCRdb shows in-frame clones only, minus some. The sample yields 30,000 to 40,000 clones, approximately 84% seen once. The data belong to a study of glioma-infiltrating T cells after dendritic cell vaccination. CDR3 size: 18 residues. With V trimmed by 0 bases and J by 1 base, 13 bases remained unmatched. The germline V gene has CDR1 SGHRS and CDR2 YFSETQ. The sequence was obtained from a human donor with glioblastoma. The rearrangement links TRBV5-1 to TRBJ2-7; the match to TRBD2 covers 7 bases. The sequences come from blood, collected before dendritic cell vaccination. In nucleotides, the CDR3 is TGCGCCAGCAGCTTGGGCCCCGGGGAGGGCGTCGGTTCCTACGAGCAGTACTTC. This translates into CASSLGPGEGVGSYEQYF.